Listed here are 10 T cell receptor beta chains from one sample, sequenced in a study of blood T cell repertoires in COVID-19. Here immunoSEQ multiplex PCR was the method, and the copy in TCRdb shows in-frame clones only, minus some. Here the sample spans 65,000 to 70,000 clones, about 86% being singletons. Sample: peripheral blood. The origin of the receptors is a man over 45 with acute or convalescent COVID-19.

The rearrangement joins TRBV18 to TRBJ2-7; possible D gene TRBD1, 5 bases. Deletions cut 5 bases from V and 5 bases from J, with 10 bases between. Germline V gene sequence: CDR1 KGHSH, CDR2 LQKENI. This CDR3 is 12 amino acids long. CDR3 in DNA: TGTGCCAGCTCATCTCAGGGCGACGAGCAGTACTTC. Amino acid sequence: CASSSQGDEQYF.

The chain is built from TRBV5-1 and TRBJ2-3, with D possibly matching TRBD2 (6 bases). This CDR3 region has 16 residues. Germline V CDR1 and CDR2: SGHRS, YFSETQ. V lost 1 base and J lost 2, with 14 bases in between. The CDR3 region is CASSLNRDLPTDTQYF. In DNA, the CDR3 is TGCGCCAGCAGCTTGAACCGGGACTTACCCACAGATACGCAGTATTTT.

This chain connects TRBV6-5 to TRBJ1-1; TRBD1 might be the D (6 bases). Germline V gives CDR1 MNHEY, CDR2 SVGAGI. V dropped 6 bases and J dropped 6 bases, with 14 bases sitting between them. The CDR3 length is 13 residues. The CDR3 bases are TGTGCCAGCAGACAGGGAGGGTACGCTGAAGCTTTCTTT. This translates into CASRQGGYAEAFF.

In this sample, this clone turned up a few times. The genes are TRBV11-3 and TRBJ2-2; D gene uncertain. Deletions cut 5 bases from V and 5 bases from J, with 9 bases between. The CDR3 runs to 13 residues. The germline CDR1 and CDR2 sequences are SGHNT and YENEEA. CDR3 amino acids: CASSSRNTGELFF. CDR3 nucleotide sequence: TGTGCCAGCAGCAGCAGGAATACCGGGGAGCTGTTTTTT.

The chain combines TRBV28 with TRBJ1-1; 8 bases are a match to TRBD1. This CDR3 has 14 residues. Germline trimming cut 8 bases from V and 7 bases from J; bases unmatched to any gene: 12. Germline V lookup: CDR1 MDHEN, CDR2 SYDVKM. For the CDR3, the DNA is TGTGCCAGCTACCGGGGGGACAGGTCTCTTGAAGCTTTCTTT. Its translation: CASYRGDRSLEAFF.

The chain uses TRBV2 and TRBJ1-5; D is unclear. The germline V gene has CDR1 SNHLY and CDR2 FYNNEI. There are 10 residues in the CDR3. V was pared by 8 bases and J by 10 bases, with 9 bases between. CDR3 loop: CASGSNPQHF. The CDR3 DNA reads TGTGCCAGCGGCTCCAATCCCCAGCATTTT.

J is TRBJ2-1 and V is TRBV29-1; tentatively, D is TRBD2 (6 bases). The CDR3 length is 12 residues. Trimming shortened V by 3 bases and J by 9 bases, and 12 bases separated the two germline ends. Germline CDR1 is SQVTM and CDR2 is ANQGSEA. The CDR3 reads CSVDPTEGEQFF. The CDR3 DNA follows: TGCAGCGTTGATCCGACGGAGGGTGAGCAGTTCTTC.

This clone has a handful of counts. The gene calls are TRBV30 and TRBJ2-5; TRBD2 agrees at 8 bases. The CDR3 sequence is 16 residues long. Germline loops: CDR1 GTSNPN, CDR2 SVGIG (reference sequence). The J segment lost 5 bases and the V segment lost 2 bases, leaving 13 bases of the junction unmatched. CDR3 sequence (DNA): TGTGCCTGGAGTTCCCTAGTCAGCGGGAGTTTGGAGACCCAGTACTTC. This encodes CAWSSLVSGSLETQYF. The whole variable domain, remainder taken from reference TRBV30 and TRBJ2-5, is SQTIHQWPATLVQPVGSPLSLECTVEGTSNPNLYWYRQAAGRGLQLLFYSVGIGQISSEVPQNLSASRPQDRQFILSSKKLLLSDSGFYLCAWSSLVSGSLETQYFGPGTRLLVL.

This chain links TRBV27 with TRBJ1-2, with 7 bases fitting TRBD1. Germline V gene lookup returns CDR1 MNHEY and CDR2 SMNVEV (reference sequence). The V and J ends lost 6 bases and 6 bases, in that order; junction bases with no gene match: 7. This CDR3 region has 13 residues. CDR3: CASSPNTGDGYTF. The CDR3 DNA reads TGTGCCAGCAGCCCTAACACAGGGGATGGCTACACCTTC.

The chain has TRBV6-5 and TRBJ1-1; tentative D call: TRBD1 (6 bases). Looked up from germline, CDR1 is MNHEY and CDR2 is SVGAGI. The ends were cut back, 2 bases at V and 4 bases at J, with 17 bases in the middle. This CDR3 has 16 residues. The CDR3 coding sequence is TGTGCCAGCAGTTACCACCAAGGGGGGGGCGTCACTGAAGCTTTCTTT. Residues: CASSYHQGGGVTEAFF.